This entry describes one T cell receptor (beta chain). The data were taken from a study of T cell changes during pregnancy in multiple sclerosis. V was clipped by 3 bases and J by 7 bases, with 16 bases between them. CDR1 and CDR2 (germline): SGHRS, YFSETQ. The CDR3 is 15 residues long. The table came from immunoSEQ multiplex PCR; TCRdb's copy has only in-frame clones and leaves some out. The data contain approximately 50,000 clones, approximately 92% of them singletons. Sequences were derived from CD4+ T cells from peripheral blood mononuclear cells, sampled in the third trimester of pregnancy. The TCR sequence derives from a female donor with multiple sclerosis, enrolled in a pregnancy study. This chain connects TRBV5-1 to TRBJ2-2, with D maybe TRBD1 (7 bases). The CDR3: CASSWQGGANGELFF. The CDR3 DNA reads as TGCGCCAGCAGCTGGCAGGGGGGCGCAAACGGGGAGCTGTTTTTT.